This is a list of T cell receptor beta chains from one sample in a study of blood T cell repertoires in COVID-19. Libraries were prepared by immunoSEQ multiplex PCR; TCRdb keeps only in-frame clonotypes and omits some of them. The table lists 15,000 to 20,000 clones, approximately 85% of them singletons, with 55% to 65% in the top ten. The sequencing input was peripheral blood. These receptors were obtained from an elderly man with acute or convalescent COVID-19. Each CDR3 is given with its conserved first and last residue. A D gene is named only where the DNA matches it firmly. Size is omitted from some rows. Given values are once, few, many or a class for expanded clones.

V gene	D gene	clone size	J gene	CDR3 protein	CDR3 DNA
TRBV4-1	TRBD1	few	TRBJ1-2	CASSQDLWGQGAGYTF	TGCGCCAGCAGCCAAGATCTTTGGGGACAGGGGGCTGGCTACACCTTC
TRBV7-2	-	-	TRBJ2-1	CASSAPQRGPGSYNEQFF	TGTGCCAGCAGCGCCCCCCAGCGCGGGCCGGGCTCCTACAATGAGCAGTTCTTC
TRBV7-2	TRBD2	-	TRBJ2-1	CASSQSGGVYNEQFF	TGTGCCAGCAGCCAAAGCGGGGGGGTCTACAATGAGCAGTTCTTC
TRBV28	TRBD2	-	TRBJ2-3	CASSPPSAGGSDTQYF	TGTGCCAGCAGTCCCCCATCGGCGGGGGGGTCAGATACGCAGTATTTT
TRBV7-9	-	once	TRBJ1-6	CASSPQVNSPLHF	TGTGCCAGCAGCCCCCAGGTTAATTCACCCCTCCACTTT
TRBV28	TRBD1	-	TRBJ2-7	CASSLLRGRQYF	TGTGCCAGCAGTTTATTGAGGGGGCGGCAGTACTTC
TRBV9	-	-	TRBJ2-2	CASSFYTGELFF	TGTGCCAGCAGCTTCTACACCGGGGAGCTGTTTTTT
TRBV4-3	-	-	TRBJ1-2	CASSPYLNYGYTF	TGCGCCAGCAGCCCCTATTTGAACTATGGCTACACCTTC
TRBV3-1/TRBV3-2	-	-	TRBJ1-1	CASSQIARTNTEAFF	TGTGCCAGCAGCCAGATAGCACGAACGAACACTGAAGCTTTCTTT
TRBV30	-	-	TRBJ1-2	CAVEVLLNYGYTF	TGTGCCGTCGAGGTCCTGCTTAACTATGGCTACACCTTC
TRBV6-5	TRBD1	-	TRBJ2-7	CATSTGGSSREQYF	TGTGCCACCTCAACAGGGGGCTCTAGTCGGGAGCAGTACTTC
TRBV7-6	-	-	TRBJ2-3	CASSLSPGYGTDTQYF	TGTGCCAGCAGCTTAAGTCCGGGGTACGGCACAGATACGCAGTATTTT
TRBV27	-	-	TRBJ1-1	CASSLWVGDTEAFF	TGTGCCAGCAGTTTATGGGTCGGGGACACTGAAGCTTTCTTT
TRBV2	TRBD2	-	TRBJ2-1	CASRALAGDDNEQFF	TGTGCCAGCAGAGCCTTAGCGGGGGATGACAATGAGCAGTTCTTC
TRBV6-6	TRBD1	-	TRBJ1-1	CASSPGQGKMGEAFF	TGTGCCAGCAGCCCAGGACAGGGGAAGATGGGGGAAGCTTTCTTT
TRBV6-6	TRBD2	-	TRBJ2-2	CASSRGTSRAGELFF	TGTGCCAGCAGTCGGGGGACTAGCAGGGCCGGGGAGCTGTTTTTT
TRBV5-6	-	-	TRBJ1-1	CASSIPSVTEAFF	TGTGCCAGCAGCATCCCCTCAGTCACTGAAGCTTTCTTT
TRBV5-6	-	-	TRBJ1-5	CASSPGDNQPQHF	TGTGCCAGCAGCCCGGGGGACAATCAGCCCCAGCATTTT
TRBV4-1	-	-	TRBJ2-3	CASSLPGLGTDTQYF	TGCGCCAGCAGCCTACCGGGACTCGGCACAGATACGCAGTATTTT
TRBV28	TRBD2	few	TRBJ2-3	CASSFPASGGSDTQYF	TGTGCCAGCAGTTTCCCGGCTAGCGGGGGATCAGATACGCAGTATTTT
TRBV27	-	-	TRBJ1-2	CASSSPGQRPYGYTF	TGTGCCAGCAGTTCACCGGGACAAAGACCCTATGGCTACACCTTC
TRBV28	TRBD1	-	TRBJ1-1	CASSFETGYSKNTEAFF	TGTGCCAGCAGTTTTGAGACAGGGTATTCTAAAAACACTGAAGCTTTCTTT